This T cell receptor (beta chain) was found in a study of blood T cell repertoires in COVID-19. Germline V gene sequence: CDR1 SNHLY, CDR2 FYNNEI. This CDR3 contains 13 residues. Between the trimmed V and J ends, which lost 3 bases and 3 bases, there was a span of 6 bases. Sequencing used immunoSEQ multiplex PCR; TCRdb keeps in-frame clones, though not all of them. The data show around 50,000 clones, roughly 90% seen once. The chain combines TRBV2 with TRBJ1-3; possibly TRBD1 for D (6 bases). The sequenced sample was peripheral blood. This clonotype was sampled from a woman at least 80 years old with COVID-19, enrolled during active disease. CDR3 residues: CASSETGGNTIYF. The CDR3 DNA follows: TGTGCCAGCAGTGAGACAGGTGGAAACACCATATATTTT.